The rows below give T cell receptor beta chains drawn from one sample of a study of T cell responses to AZD1222 COVID-19 vaccine. Measured with immunoSEQ multiplex PCR; TCRdb has only the in-frame clones, and not every one. This sample's clone table lists about 140,000 clones. The specimen sequenced was peripheral blood. The receptors shown here come from an adult in good health. Each CDR3 is given with its conserved first and last residue. D genes are given only for firm matches.

d_gene,j_gene,v_gene,CDR3aa
TRBD1,TRBJ1-1,TRBV6-2/TRBV6-3,CASSYGQGITEAFF
.,TRBJ1-1,TRBV18,CASSPRYTEAFF
TRBD1,TRBJ1-1,TRBV25-1,CASSRQGVAFF
.,TRBJ2-2,TRBV30,CAWYTGWTGELFF
.,TRBJ2-7,TRBV7-6,CASSLSAGAEQYF
TRBD1,TRBJ2-2,TRBV9,CASGTGGFTGELFF
TRBD1,TRBJ1-1,TRBV6-1,CASSEYRGDTEAFF
.,TRBJ2-3,TRBV7-3,CASSLGGYEDTQYF
.,TRBJ1-1,TRBV6-5,CASSQSGHGTYEAFF
TRBD2,TRBJ2-1,TRBV11-3,CASSLNGLADNEQFF
TRBD1,TRBJ1-2,TRBV5-4,CASSSYRGSNYGYTF
.,TRBJ1-2,TRBV28,CASRVAINYGYTF
.,TRBJ1-4,TRBV30,CAWSPAGLEKLFF
.,TRBJ2-1,TRBV7-8,CASSRPGDLSYNEQFF
.,TRBJ1-4,TRBV28,CASTPLGQVEEKLFF
.,TRBJ1-2,TRBV30,CAWVGSQDYGYTF
TRBD1,TRBJ1-2,TRBV2,CASSEAGQPNYGYTF
.,TRBJ2-5,TRBV2,CASTGEGSRGASSETQYF
.,TRBJ2-2,TRBV6-5,CASRTVNTGELFF
.,TRBJ2-7,TRBV7-8,CASSFLPLLEEQYF
.,TRBJ2-7,TRBV4-1,CASSHKPGDPYEQYF
.,TRBJ1-2,TRBV6-5,CASSYSGAGLYGYTF
.,TRBJ1-1,TRBV7-3,CASSLTPGHLSNTEAFF
.,TRBJ2-2,TRBV2,CASSEGAGSTGELFF
.,TRBJ2-1,TRBV6-5,CASRVQLATYNEQFF
.,TRBJ2-1,TRBV6-4,CASSAGNENNEQFF
.,TRBJ2-7,TRBV27,CASSLSQTYEQYF
.,TRBJ1-5,TRBV2,CASSEYLYSNQPQHF
.,TRBJ1-3,TRBV28,CASRGNTIYF
TRBD1,TRBJ1-5,TRBV19,CASTSGTGSYQPQHF